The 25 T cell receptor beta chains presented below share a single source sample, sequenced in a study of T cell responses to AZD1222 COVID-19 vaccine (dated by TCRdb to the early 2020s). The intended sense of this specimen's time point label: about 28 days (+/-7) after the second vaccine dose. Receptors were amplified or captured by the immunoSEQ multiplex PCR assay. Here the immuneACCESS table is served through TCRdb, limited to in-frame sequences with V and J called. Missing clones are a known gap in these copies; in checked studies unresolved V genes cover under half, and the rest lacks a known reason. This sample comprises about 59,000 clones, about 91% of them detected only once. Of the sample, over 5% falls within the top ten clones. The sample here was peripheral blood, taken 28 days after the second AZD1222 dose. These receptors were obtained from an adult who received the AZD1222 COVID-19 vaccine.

The CDR3 loop reads CASSPTSGRIQTGELFF. CDR3 nucleotide sequence: TGCGCCAGCAGCCCGACTAGTGGAAGAATTCAAACCGGGGAGCTGTTTTTT. This rearrangement joins TRBV5-1 to TRBJ2-2, with a possible D match to TRBD2 (6 bases). The germline V and J ends were trimmed by 4 bases and 5 bases, with 21 bases remaining between them. Germline loops: CDR1 SGHRS, CDR2 YFSETQ. This CDR3 contains 17 residues.

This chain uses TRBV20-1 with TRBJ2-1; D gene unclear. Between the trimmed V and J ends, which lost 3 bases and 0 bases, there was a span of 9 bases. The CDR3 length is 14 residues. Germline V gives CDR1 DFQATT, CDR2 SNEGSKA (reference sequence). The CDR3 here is CSASPSSSYNEQFF. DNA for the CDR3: TGCAGTGCTAGTCCCTCGAGCTCCTACAATGAGCAGTTCTTC.

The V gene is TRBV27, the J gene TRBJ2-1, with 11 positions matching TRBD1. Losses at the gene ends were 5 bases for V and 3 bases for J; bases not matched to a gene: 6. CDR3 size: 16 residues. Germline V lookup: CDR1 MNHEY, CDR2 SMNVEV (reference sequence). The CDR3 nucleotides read TGTGCCAGCAGTGCCTGGACAGGGGGCCTCTACAATGAGCAGTTCTTC. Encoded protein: CASSAWTGGLYNEQFF.

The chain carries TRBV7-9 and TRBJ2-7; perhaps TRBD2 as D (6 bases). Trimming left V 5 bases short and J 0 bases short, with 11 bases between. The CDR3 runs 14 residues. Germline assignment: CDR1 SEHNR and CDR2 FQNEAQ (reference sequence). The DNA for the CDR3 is TGTGCCAGCAGCCCGCGGGGCTACTCCTACGAGCAGTACTTC. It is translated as CASSPRGYSYEQYF. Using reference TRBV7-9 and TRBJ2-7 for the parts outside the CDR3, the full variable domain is DTGVSQNPRHKITKRGQNVTFRCDPISEHNRLYWYRQTLGQGPEFLTYFQNEAQLEKSRLLSDRFSAERPKGSFSTLEIQRTEQGDSAMYLCASSPRGYSYEQYFGPGTRLTVT.

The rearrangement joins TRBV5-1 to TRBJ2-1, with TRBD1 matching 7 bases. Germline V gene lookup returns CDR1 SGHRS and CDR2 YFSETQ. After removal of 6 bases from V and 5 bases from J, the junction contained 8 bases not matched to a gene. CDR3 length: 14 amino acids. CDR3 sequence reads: CASTIQGPNNEQFF. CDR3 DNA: TGCGCCAGCACCATACAGGGGCCCAACAATGAGCAGTTCTTC.

In nucleotides, the CDR3 is TGTGCCAGCAGCCCGACAGGAGGGGAAGGCTACACCTTC. Protein sequence: CASSPTGGEGYTF. The chain is built from TRBV7-3 and TRBJ1-2, with a tentative D call TRBD1 (6 bases). Trimming shortened V by 5 bases and J by 8 bases, and 15 bases separated the two germline ends. Germline V gene sequence: CDR1 SGHTA, CDR2 FQGTGA. The CDR3 contains 13 residues.

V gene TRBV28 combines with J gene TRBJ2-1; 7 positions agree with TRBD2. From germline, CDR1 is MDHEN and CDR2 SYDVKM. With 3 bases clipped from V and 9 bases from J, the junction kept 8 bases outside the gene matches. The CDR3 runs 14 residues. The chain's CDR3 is CASSFGLGLGEQFF. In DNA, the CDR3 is TGTGCCAGCAGTTTCGGACTAGGATTGGGTGAGCAGTTCTTC.

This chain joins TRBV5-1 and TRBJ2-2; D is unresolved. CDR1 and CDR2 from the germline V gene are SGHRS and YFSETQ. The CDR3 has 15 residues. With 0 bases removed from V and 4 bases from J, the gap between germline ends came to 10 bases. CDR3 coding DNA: TGCGCCAGCAGCTTGGTGGGCAGCCTCACCGGGGAGCTGTTTTTT. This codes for CASSLVGSLTGELFF. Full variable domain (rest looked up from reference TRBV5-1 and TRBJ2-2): KAGVTQTPRYLIKTRGQQVTLSCSPISGHRSVSWYQQTPGQGLQFLFEYFSETQRNKGNFPGRFSGRQFSNSRSEMNVSTLELGDSALYLCASSLVGSLTGELFFGEGSRLTVL.

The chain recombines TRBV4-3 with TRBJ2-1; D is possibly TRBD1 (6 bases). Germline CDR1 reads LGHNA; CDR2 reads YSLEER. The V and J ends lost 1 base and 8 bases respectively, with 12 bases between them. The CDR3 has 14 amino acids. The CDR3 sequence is CASSQVQGPHEQFF. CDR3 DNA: TGCGCCAGCAGCCAAGTACAGGGCCCCCATGAGCAGTTCTTC.

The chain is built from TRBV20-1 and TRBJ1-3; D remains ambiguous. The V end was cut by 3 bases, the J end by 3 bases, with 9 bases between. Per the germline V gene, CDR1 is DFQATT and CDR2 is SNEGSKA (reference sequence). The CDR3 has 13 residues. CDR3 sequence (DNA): TGCAGTGCTAGTAAACGGGGTGGAAACACCATATATTTT. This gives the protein CSASKRGGNTIYF.

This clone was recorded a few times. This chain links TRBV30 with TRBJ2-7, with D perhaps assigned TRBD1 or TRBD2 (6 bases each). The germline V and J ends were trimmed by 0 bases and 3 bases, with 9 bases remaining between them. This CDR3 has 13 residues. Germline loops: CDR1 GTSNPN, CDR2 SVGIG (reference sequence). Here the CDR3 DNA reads TGTGCCTGGAGTGTAGGGGGGAACTACGAGCAGTACTTC. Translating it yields CAWSVGGNYEQYF.

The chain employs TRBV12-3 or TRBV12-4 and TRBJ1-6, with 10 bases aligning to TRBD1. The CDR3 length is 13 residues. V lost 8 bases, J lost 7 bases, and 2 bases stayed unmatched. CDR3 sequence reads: CASGTGVNSPLHF. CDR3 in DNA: TGTGCCAGCGGGACAGGGGTGAATTCACCCCTCCACTTT.

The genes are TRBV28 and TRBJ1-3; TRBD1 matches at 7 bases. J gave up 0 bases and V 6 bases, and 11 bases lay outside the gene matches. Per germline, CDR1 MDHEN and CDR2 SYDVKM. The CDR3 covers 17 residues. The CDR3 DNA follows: TGTGCCAGCAGGATCCCCCCGGGACAGATCTCTGGAAACACCATATATTTT. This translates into CASRIPPGQISGNTIYF.

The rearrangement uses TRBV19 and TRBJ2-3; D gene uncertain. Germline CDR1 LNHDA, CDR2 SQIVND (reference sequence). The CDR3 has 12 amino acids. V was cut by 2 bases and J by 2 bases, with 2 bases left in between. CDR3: CASSIFTDTQYF. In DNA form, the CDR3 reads TGTGCCAGTAGTATATTCACAGATACGCAGTATTTT.

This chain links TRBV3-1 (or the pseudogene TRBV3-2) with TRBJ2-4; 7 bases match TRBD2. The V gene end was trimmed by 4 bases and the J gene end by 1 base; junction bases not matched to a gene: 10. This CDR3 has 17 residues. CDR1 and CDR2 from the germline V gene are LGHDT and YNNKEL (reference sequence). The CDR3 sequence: CASSLTSARGAKNIQYF. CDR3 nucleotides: TGTGCCAGCAGCCTTACTAGCGCCCGGGGGGCCAAAAACATTCAGTACTTC.

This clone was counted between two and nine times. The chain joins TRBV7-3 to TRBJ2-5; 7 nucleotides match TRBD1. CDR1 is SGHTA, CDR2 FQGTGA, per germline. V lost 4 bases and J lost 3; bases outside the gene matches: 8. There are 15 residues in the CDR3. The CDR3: CASSSQGQGEETQYF. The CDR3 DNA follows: TGTGCCAGCAGCTCACAGGGCCAGGGGGAAGAGACCCAGTACTTC.

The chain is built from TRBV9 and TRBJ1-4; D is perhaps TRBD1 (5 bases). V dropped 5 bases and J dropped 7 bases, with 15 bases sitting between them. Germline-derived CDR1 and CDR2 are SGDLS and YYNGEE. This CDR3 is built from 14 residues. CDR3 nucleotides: TGTGCCAGCAGTCACGGCAGGGAGGTTGAAAAACTGTTTTTT. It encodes CASSHGREVEKLFF. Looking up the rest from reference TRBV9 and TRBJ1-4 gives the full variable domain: DSGVTQTPKHLITATGQRVTLRCSPRSGDLSVYWYQQSLDQGLQFLIQYYNGEERAKGNILERFSAQQFPDLHSELNLSSLELGDSALYFCASSHGREVEKLFFGSGTQLSVL.

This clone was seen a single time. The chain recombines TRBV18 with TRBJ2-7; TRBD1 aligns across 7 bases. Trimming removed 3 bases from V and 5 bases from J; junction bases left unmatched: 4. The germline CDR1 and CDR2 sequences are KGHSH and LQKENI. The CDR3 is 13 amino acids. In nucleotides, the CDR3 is TGTGCCAGCTCACCGAACACAGGGGACGAGCAGTACTTC. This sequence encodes CASSPNTGDEQYF.

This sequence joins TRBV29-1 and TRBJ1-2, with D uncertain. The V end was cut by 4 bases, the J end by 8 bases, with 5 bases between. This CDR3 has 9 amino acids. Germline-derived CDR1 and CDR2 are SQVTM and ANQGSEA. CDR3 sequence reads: CSVVPGYTF. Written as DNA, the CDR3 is TGCAGCGTTGTGCCCGGCTACACCTTC.

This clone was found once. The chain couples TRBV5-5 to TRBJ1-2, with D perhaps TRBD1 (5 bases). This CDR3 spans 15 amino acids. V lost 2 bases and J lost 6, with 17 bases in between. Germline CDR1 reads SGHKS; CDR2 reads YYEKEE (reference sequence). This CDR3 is CASSLIPSTDDGYTF. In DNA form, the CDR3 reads TGTGCCAGCAGCTTAATACCTTCGACAGATGATGGCTACACCTTC.

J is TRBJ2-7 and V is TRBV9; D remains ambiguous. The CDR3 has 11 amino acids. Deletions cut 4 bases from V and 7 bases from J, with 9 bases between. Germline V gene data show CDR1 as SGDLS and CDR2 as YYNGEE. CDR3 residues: CASSRTGEQYF. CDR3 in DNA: TGTGCCAGCAGCCGCACTGGGGAGCAGTACTTC.

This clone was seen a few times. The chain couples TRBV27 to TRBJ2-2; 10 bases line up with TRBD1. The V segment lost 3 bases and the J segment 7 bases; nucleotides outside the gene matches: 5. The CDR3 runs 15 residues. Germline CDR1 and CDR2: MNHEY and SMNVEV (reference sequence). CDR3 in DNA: TGTGCCAGCAGTTTCCGGACAGGGGGTGACGGGGAGCTGTTTTTT. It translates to CASSFRTGGDGELFF.

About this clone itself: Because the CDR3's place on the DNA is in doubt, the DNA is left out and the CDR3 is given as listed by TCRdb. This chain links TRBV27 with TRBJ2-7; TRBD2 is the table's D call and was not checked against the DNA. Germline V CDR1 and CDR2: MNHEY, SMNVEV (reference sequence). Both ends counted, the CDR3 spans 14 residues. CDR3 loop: CASSSSGSSYEQYF.

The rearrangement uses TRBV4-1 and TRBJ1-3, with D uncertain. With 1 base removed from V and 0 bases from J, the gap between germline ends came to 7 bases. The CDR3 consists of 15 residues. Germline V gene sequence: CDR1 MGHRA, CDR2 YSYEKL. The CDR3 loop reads CASSQGRGSGNTIYF. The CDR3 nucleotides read TGCGCCAGCAGCCAAGGCCGGGGCTCTGGAAACACCATATATTTT.

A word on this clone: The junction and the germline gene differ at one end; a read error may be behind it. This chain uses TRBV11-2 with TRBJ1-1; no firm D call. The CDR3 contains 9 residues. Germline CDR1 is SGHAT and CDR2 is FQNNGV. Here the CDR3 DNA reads TGTGCCAGCAGCTTACTACCCCAATTT. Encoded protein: CASSLLPQF.